This note documents a single TCR beta chain sequence. Its antigen is not identified. The data derive from a study of OX40 agonist ivuxolimab in advanced cancers. Study observations and caveats: Researchers report that CD8+ T cells had, on average, more expanded clones than CD4+. Antigen targets of the expanded peripheral T cells went undetermined.

Libraries were prepared by immunoSEQ multiplex PCR; TCRdb keeps only in-frame clonotypes and omits some of them. This sample carries 62,000 or so clones, just under 85% of them seen once, and the ten largest clones take 9.8%. Sequenced here: CD4+ or CD8+ T cells sorted from blood, sampled in a trial of the OX40 agonist ivuxolimab. This sequence was found in an adult with an advanced solid tumor such as melanoma, head and neck, liver or kidney cancer.

The CDR3 loop reads CASSFKTGMRETQYF. CDR3 DNA: TGTGCCAGCAGCTTCAAGACAGGAATGAGGGAGACCCAGTACTTC. The rearrangement uses TRBV7-2 and TRBJ2-5; a weak D match, TRBD1 (6 bases). V lost 3 bases and J lost 5, with 16 bases in between. There are 15 residues in the CDR3. Germline lookup yields CDR1 SGHTA and CDR2 FQGNSA.